This T cell receptor beta chain is drawn from a study of early T cells in non-severe SARS-CoV-2 infection. As for the study in general: Sequencing used unsorted whole-blood bulk RNA, so chains lack pairing. The study, taken as a whole, reports: CD4 and private specificities were missed by VDJdb matching, which favored anti-spike CD8 responses.

Individual cDNA molecules received unique molecular identifiers. MiXCR, applied by TCRdb to the 5' RACE reads, yields one record per CDR3 protein. This table holds about 86,000 distinct CDR3 sequences, 13% to 15% found once. This CDR3 spans 13 amino acids. The V gene's germline CDR1 is LNHDA and CDR2 SQIVND (reference sequence). Trimming removed 5 bases from V and 2 bases from J, with 9 bases in between. On this clonotype: Its matching antigen is unknown.

The chain couples TRBV19 to TRBJ1-2; D gene unclear. Sequences were obtained from whole blood. The sequence was collected from an adult who was a healthcare worker with PCR-confirmed SARS-CoV-2 infection or an uninfected control (not recorded which). The CDR3 DNA sequence: TGTGCCAGTAGTGACTATGAGAACTATGGCTACACCTTC. It specifies CASSDYENYGYTF.